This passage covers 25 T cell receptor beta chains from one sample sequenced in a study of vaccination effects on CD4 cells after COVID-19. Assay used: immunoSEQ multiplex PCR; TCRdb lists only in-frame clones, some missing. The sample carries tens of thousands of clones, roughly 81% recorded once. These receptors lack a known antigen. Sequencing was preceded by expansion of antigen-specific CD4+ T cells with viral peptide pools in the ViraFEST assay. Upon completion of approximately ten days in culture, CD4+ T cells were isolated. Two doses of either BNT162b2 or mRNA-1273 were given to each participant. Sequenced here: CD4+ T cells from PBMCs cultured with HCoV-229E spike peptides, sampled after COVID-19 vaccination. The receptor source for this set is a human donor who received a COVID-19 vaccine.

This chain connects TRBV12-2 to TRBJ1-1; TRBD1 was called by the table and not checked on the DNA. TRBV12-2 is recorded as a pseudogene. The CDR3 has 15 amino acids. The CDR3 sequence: CASRFGATGNTEAFF. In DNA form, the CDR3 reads TGTGCAAGTCGCTTTGGGGCGACAGGGAACACTGAAGCTTTCTTT.

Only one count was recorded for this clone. This chain's CDR3 is CASSQRGVDGGELFF. In nucleotides, the CDR3 is TGTGCCAGCAGCCAAAGGGGCGTGGACGGGGGGGAGCTGTTTTTT. The V gene is TRBV7-2, the J gene TRBJ2-2; possibly TRBD1 for D (5 bases). Trimming pared 5 bases from V and 8 bases from J, leaving 18 bases between. The CDR3 consists of 15 residues. Per the germline V gene, CDR1 is SGHTA and CDR2 is FQGNSA.

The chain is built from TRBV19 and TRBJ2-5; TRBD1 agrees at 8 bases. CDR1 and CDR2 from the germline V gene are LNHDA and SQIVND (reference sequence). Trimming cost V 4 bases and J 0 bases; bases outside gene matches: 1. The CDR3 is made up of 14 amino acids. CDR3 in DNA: TGTGCCAGTAGTAGACAGGGGTACCAAGAGACCCAGTACTTC. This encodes CASSRQGYQETQYF.

The CDR3 DNA follows: TGTGCCAGCAGTTTATGGGGTCTCAGTTCGACGAATTCACCCCTCCACTTT. This translates into CASSLWGLSSTNSPLHF. The chain recombines TRBV27 with TRBJ1-6; D remains ambiguous. Trimming stripped 1 base from V and 7 bases from J, with 17 bases between. From germline, CDR1 is MNHEY and CDR2 SMNVEV (reference sequence). This CDR3 is built from 17 residues.

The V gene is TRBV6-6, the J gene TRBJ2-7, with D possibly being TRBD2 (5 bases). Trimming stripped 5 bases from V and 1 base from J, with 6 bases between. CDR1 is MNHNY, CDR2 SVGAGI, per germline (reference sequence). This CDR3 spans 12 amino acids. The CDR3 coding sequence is TGTGCCAGCAGTAGGACTTCCTACGAGCAGTACGTC. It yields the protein CASSRTSYEQYV.

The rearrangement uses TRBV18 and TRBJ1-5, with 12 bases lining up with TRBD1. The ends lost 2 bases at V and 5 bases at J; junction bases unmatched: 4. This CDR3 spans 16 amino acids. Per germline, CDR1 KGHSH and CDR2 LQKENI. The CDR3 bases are TGTGCCAGCTCACCAGGGACAGGGGGCTTAGATCAGCCCCAGCATTTT. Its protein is CASSPGTGGLDQPQHF.

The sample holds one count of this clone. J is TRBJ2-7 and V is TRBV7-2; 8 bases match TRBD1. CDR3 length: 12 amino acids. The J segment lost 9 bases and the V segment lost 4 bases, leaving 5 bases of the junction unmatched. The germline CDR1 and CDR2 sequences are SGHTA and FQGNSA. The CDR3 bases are TGTGCCAGCAGCTCGGACAGGGCTCTGCAGTACGTC. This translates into CASSSDRALQYV.

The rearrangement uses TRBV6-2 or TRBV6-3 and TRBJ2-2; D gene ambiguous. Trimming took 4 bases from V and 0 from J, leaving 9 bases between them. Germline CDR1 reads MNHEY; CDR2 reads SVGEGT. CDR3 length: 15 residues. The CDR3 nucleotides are TGTGCCAGCAGTTCCTATGACGCGAACACCGGGGAGCTGTTTTTT. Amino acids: CASSSYDANTGELFF.

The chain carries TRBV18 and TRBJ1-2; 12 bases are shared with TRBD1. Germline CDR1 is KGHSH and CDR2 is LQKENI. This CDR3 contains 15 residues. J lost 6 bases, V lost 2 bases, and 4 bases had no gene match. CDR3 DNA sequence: TGTGCCAGCTCACCAGGGACAGGGGGCGGAAATGGCTACACCTTC. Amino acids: CASSPGTGGGNGYTF.

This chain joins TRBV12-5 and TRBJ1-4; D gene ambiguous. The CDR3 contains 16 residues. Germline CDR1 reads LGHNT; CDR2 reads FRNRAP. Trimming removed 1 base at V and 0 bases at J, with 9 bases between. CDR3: CASGLARTATNEKLFF. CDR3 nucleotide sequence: TGTGCTAGTGGTTTGGCTCGGACCGCAACTAATGAAAAACTGTTTTTT.

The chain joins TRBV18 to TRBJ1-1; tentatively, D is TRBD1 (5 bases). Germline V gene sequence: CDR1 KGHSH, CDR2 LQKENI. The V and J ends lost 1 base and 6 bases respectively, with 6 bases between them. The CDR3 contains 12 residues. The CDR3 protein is CASSPRGAEAFF. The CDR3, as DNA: TGTGCCAGCTCACCACGGGGGGCTGAAGCTTTCTTT.

The CDR3 region is CSAQLGQNTEAFF. DNA of the CDR3: TGCAGCGCCCAACTCGGACAGAACACTGAAGCTTTCTTT. V is TRBV29-1 and J is TRBJ1-1; perhaps TRBD1 as D (5 bases). This CDR3 spans 13 amino acids. Germline values: CDR1 SQVTM, CDR2 ANQGSEA. V lost 7 bases and J lost 1, with 13 bases in between.

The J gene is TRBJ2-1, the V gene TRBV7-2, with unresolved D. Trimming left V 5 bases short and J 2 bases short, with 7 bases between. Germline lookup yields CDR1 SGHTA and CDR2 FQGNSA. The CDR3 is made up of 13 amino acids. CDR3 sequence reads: CASSPPPYNEQFF. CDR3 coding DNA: TGTGCCAGCAGCCCCCCACCCTACAATGAGCAGTTCTTC.

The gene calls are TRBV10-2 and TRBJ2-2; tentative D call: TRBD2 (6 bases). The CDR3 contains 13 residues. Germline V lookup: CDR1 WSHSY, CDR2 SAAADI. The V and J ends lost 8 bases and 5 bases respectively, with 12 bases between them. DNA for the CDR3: TGCGCCAGCGTGAATGGGGGGACCGGGGAGCTGTTTTTT. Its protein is CASVNGGTGELFF.

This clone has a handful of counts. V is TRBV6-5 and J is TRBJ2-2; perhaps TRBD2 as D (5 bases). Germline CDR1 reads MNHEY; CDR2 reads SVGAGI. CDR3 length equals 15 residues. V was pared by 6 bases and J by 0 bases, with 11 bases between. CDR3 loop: CASRSILANTGELFF. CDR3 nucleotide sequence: TGTGCCAGCAGGAGTATACTAGCGAACACCGGGGAGCTGTTTTTT.

The CDR3: CASSYSGTSNYGYTF. CDR3 DNA: TGTGCCAGCAGTTACTCGGGCACCTCGAACTATGGCTACACCTTC. The chain joins TRBV6-5 to TRBJ1-2; D remains unclear. Trimming removed 0 bases at V and 2 bases at J, with 10 bases between. Looked up from germline, CDR1 is MNHEY and CDR2 is SVGAGI. CDR3 length: 15 amino acids.

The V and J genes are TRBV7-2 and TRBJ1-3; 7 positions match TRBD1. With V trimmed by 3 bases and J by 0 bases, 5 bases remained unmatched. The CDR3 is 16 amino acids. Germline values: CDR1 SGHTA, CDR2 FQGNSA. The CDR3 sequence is CASSLTGSSSGNTIYF. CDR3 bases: TGTGCCAGCAGCTTGACAGGGAGTAGCTCTGGAAACACCATATATTTT. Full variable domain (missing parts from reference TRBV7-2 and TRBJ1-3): GAGVSQSPSNKVTEKGKDVELRCDPISGHTALYWYRQSLGQGLEFLIYFQGNSAPDKSGLPSDRFSAERTGGSVSTLTIQRTQQEDSAVYLCASSLTGSSSGNTIYFGEGSWLTVV.

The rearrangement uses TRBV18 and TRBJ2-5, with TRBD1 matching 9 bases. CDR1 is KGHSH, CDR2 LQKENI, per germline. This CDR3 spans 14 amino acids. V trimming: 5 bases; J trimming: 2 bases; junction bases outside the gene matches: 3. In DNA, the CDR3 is TGTGCCAGCTCAATGGACAGGGGACAAGAGACCCAGTACTTC. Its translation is CASSMDRGQETQYF.

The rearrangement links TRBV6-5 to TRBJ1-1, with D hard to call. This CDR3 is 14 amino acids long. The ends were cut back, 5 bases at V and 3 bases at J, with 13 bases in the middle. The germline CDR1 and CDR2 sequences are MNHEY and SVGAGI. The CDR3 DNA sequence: TGTGCCAGCAGTCCCCACCCCCTGGACACTGAAGCTTTCTTT. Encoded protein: CASSPHPLDTEAFF.

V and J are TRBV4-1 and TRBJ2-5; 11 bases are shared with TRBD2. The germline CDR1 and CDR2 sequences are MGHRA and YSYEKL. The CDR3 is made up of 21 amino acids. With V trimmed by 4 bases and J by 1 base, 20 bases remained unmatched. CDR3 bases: TGCGCCAGCAGCCGATATCAAACCTACGCTAGCGGGGGGCGCGTCCAAGAGACCCAGTACTTC. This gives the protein CASSRYQTYASGGRVQETQYF.

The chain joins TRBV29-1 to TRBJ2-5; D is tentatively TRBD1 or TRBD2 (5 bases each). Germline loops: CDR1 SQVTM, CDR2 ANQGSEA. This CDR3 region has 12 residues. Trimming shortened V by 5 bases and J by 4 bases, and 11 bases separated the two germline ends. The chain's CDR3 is CSVWDGGETQYF. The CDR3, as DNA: TGCAGCGTTTGGGACGGCGGAGAGACCCAGTACTTC.

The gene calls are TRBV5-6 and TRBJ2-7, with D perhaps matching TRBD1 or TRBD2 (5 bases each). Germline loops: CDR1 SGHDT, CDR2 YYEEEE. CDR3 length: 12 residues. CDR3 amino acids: CASSTPDSPRDV. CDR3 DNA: TGTGCCAGCAGCACACCTGACAGTCCGCGGGACGTC.

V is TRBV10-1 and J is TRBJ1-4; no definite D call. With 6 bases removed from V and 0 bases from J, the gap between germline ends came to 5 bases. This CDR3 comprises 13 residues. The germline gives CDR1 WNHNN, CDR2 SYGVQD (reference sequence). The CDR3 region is CASRQSTNEKLFF. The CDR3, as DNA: TGCGCCAGCAGACAGTCAACTAATGAAAAACTGTTTTTT.

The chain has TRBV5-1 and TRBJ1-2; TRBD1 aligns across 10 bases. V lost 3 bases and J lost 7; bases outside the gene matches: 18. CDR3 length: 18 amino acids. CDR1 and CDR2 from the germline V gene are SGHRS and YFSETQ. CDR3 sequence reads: CASSSTPTNRDRGSGYTF. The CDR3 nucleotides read TGCGCCAGCAGCTCGACCCCCACGAACCGGGACAGGGGTTCTGGCTACACCTTC.

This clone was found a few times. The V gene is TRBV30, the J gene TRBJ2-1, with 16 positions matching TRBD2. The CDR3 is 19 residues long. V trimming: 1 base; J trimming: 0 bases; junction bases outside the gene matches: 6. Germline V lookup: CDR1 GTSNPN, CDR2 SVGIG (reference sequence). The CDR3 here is CAWSGGLAGGLSSYNEQFF. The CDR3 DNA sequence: TGTGCCTGGAGTGGGGGACTAGCGGGGGGGCTAAGCTCCTACAATGAGCAGTTCTTC.